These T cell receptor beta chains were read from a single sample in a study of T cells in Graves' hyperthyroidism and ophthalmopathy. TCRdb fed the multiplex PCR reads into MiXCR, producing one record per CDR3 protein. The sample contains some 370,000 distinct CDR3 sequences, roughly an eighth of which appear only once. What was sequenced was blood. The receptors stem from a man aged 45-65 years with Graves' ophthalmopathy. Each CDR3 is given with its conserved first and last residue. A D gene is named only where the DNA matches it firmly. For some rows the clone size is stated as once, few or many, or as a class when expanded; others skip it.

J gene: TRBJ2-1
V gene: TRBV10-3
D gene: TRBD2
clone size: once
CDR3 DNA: TGTGCCATCAGCCCCCTGGGCGGGAGCAGTGAGCAGTTCTTC
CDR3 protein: CAISPLGGSSEQFF

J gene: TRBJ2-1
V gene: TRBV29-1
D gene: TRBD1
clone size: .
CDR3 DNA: TGCAGCGTCGGACAGGGGGCGACACACGATGAGCAGTTCTTC
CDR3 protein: CSVGQGATHDEQFF

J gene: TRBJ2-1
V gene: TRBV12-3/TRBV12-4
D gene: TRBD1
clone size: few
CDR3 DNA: TGTGCCAGCAGACCCCAGGGGGTTTTCGGCAATGAGCAGTTCTTC
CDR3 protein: CASRPQGVFGNEQFF

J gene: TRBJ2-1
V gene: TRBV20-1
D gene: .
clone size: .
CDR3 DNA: TGCAGTGGGAGACAGGACGCTCACAATGAGCAGTTCTTC
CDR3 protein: CSGRQDAHNEQFF

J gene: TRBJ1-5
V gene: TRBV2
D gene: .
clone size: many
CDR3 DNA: TGTGCCAGCAGTCAAGGGGGGCTAGGCAATCAGCCCCAGCATTTT
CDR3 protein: CASSQGGLGNQPQHF

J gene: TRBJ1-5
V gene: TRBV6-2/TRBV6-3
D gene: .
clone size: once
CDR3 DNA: TGTGCCAGCAGTTCCCCCACGCGAGGGGGTTGGTCCAATCAGCCCCAGCATTTT
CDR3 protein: CASSSPTRGGWSNQPQHF

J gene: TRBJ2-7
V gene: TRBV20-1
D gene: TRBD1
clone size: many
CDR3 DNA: TGCAGTGCTACCGGGACAGGGGGCGACGAGCAGTACTTC
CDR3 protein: CSATGTGGDEQYF

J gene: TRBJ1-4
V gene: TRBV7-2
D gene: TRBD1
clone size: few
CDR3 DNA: TGTGCCAGCAGCTCAACTTCGACAGGGACTAATGAAAAACTGTTTTTT
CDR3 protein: CASSSTSTGTNEKLFF

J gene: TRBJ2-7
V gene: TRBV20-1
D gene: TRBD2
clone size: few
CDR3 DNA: TGCAGTGCGACTACTAGCGGGTTAGTTTACGAGCAGTACTTC
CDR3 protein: CSATTSGLVYEQYF

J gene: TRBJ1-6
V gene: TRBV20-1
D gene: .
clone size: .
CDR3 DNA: TGCAGTGCAAGACCCGGCGGACCGGGACGGCCAGACTCACCCCTCCACTTT
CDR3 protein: CSARPGGPGRPDSPLHF

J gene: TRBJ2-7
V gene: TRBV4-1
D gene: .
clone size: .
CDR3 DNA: TGCGCCAGCAGCCAAGATCCTAAACCGAGCTCCTACGAGCAGTACTTC
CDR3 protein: CASSQDPKPSSYEQYF

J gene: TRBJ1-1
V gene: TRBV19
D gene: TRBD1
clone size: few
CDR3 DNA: TGTGCCAGTAAGGGACAGGGTAGGAGCACTGAAGCTTTCTTT
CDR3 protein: CASKGQGRSTEAFF

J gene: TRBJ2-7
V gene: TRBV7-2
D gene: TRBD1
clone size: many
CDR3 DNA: TGTGCCAGCAGCTTAGGGGGACAGGGTAACGAGCAGTACTTC
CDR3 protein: CASSLGGQGNEQYF

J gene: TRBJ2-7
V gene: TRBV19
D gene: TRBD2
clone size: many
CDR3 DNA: TGTGCCAGTAGTATAGCGTTCGGAAGGGGAGGGACCACCTACGAGCAGTACTTC
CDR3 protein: CASSIAFGRGGTTYEQYF

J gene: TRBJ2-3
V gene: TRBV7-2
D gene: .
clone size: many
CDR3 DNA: TGTGCCAGCAGCTTAGACCGGCGGAGCACAGATACGCAGTATTTT
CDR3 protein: CASSLDRRSTDTQYF

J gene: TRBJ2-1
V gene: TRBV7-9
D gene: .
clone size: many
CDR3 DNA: TGTGCCAGCAGCTCACAGACTCCTAATGAGCAGTTCTTC
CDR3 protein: CASSSQTPNEQFF

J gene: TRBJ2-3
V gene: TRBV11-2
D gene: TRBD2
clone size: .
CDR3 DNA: TGTGCCAGCAGCCAGCTAGCGGGCGAGGGAACAGATACGCAGTATTTT
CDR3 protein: CASSQLAGEGTDTQYF

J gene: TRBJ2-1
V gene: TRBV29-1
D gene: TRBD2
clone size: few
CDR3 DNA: TGCAGCGTTGAAAGACTAGCGGGGAACGGGTCGAGGTACAATGAGCAGTTCTTC
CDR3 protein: CSVERLAGNGSRYNEQFF